This T cell receptor (beta chain) was profiled in a study of blood T cells in healthy people across ages. The germline V gene encodes CDR1 SGHAT and CDR2 FQNNGV. CDR3 length: 17 residues. For the second PCR, which ran for about 6 to 11 cycles, a sample-barcoded 5' primer and a J-beta primer mix were used. TCRdb called the 5' RACE reads again in MiXCR, with one record for every CDR3 protein. The sample includes about 970,000 distinct CDR3 sequences, roughly 50% of them seen just once. The sequenced material came from blood. V and J are TRBV11-2 and TRBJ2-1, with D perhaps matching TRBD1 or TRBD2 (5 bases each). The DNA end is more similar to TRBJ2-7, so the J call may be wrong. The TCR originated in a woman aged 60-75 years in good health. The DNA of the CDR3 is TGTGCCAGCAGCCCCCACTACAGGAGGAGCTCCTACAATGAGCAGTACTTC. Protein sequence: CASSPHYRRSSYNEQYF.